The clone carrying this T cell receptor beta chain was seen a few times. This entry comes from a study of blood T cell repertoires in COVID-19. Study context: PBMCs, B-cell-depleted T cells, or T cells provided the cDNA or gDNA that made up the material.

Per the study methods: Reference gene primers were amplified, and this amplification served to estimate nucleated cell counts. The assay was immunoSEQ multiplex PCR, and TCRdb's table has in-frame clones only and misses some. The V and J calls and clone size were taken over from that table, and D and trimming were inferred from the DNA. The table records 300,000 to 450,000 clones, around 87% of them present only once. The ends lost 6 bases at V and 8 bases at J; junction bases unmatched: 11. The germline CDR1 and CDR2 sequences are SNHLY and FYNNEI. The length of the CDR3 is 16 residues. Seattle patient enrollment occurred during active infection, with longitudinal follow-up thereafter.

The specimen sequenced was peripheral blood. The chain joins TRBV2 to TRBJ2-1; the match to TRBD2 covers 12 bases. The origin of this receptor is a woman aged 55-69 years with COVID-19, enrolled during active disease. The CDR3 coding sequence is TGTGCCAGCAGCTCCGGGACTAGCGGGTTATCGGATGAGCAGTTCTTC. This sequence encodes CASSSGTSGLSDEQFF.